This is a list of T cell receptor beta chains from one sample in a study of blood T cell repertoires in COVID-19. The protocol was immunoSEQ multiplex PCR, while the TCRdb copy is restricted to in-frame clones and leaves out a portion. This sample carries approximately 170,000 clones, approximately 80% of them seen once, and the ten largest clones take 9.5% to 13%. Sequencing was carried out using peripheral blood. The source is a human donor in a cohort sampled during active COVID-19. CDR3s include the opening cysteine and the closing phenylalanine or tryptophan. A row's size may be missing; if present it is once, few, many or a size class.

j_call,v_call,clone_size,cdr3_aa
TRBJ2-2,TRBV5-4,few,CASSRPSGGMNTGELFF
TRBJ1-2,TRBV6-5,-,CASSTGDYGYTF
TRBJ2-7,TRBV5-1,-,CASSPSWGSTGGESYEQYF
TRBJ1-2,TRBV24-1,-,CATRGQGAEGYTF
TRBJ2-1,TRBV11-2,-,CASRHTSGVLNEQFF
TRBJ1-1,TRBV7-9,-,CASTLSTEAFF
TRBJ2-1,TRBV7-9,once,CASRRGAVTYNEQFF
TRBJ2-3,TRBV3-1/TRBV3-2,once,CASSQGFPRGQGDTQYF
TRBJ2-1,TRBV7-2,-,CASSLVRGEYNEQFF
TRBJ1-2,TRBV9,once,CASSVGGPESYTF
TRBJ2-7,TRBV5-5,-,CASSLEGHGSYEQYF
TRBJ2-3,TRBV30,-,CACSGISSTDTQYF
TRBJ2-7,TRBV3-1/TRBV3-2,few,CASSRMGGLLYEGQYF
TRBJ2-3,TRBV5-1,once,CASSFSTDTQYF
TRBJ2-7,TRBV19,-,CASSLGHWYEQYF
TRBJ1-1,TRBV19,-,CASNNRVSTEAFF
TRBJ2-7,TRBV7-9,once,CASSLSSGEAEQYF